Listed here is a single T cell receptor (beta chain). No antigen is known for it. Base qualities were left out, and no much larger clone turns up one base away. Whole blood was collected in K2EDTA tubes by collaborating institutions according to the institutions' own protocols. Collaborator samples were shipped for TCRbeta analysis as frozen whole blood, isolated PBMCs, or DNA extracted from either sample type. This record belongs to a study of blood T cell repertoires in COVID-19 (dated by TCRdb to 2019 to 2021). Background for the entire study: Collaborator samples came from the United States, Italy and Spain and covered acute and convalescent phases of COVID-19. The material from the prospective study consisted of cDNA or gDNA derived from T cells, B-cell-depleted T cells, or PBMCs. Subjects who had been exposed to COVID-19, were actively infected with it, or had recovered from it provided the deeply sampled blood TCRbeta repertoires that made up the dataset. A freely available public database, intended as a resource for researchers studying the immune response to SARS-CoV-2, is where the repertoires were released. Samples came from the ongoing ImmuneRACE study (first 160 participants) plus 1,254 subjects from 6 global collaborators. Sample metadata almost always included a de-identified subject ID, COVID-19 status, age in years and sex. Where available, HLA class I and class II types were obtained from metadata supplied by the sample provider rather than from assay-based typing.

What the research found in general, with its limitations: How much clinical and demographic metadata was included differed by source and by participant, and the metadata was provided uncurated.

V lost 2 bases and J lost 7 bases, and the count of bases not matched to a germline gene is 7. For CDR1 and CDR2, the germline V gene lists KGHSH and LQKENI. The CDR3 runs 14 amino acids, cysteine and phenylalanine included. The CDR3 DNA has 42 bases and is translated from base 1. TCRbeta CDR3 regions were amplified from genomic DNA using the immunoSEQ Assay, a bias-controlled multiplex PCR. The authors' pipeline ran thus. Within the assay, amplification of reference gene primers was used to estimate how many nucleated cells each sample contained. To quantify the absolute abundance of each unique TCRbeta CDR3 rearrangement, sequence reads were collapsed and filtered. For each sample, productive Simpson clonality was calculated as the square root of Simpson's diversity index over productive rearrangements. TCRdb took this table from immuneACCESS and kept in-frame rearrangements with V and J called. Such tables lack part of the clones; where checked against another copy, unresolved V genes explain under half of the gap, and the rest is unexplained. The DNA was the basis for D and trimming; V, J and clone size are from that table. The sample table lists tens of thousands of clones, over 70% of them with a count of one. 19% of the sample goes to the ten largest clones.

Specimen: peripheral blood. The chain joins TRBV18 to TRBJ1-1, and 7 junction bases match TRBD1. The sequence was collected from an older man with acute or convalescent COVID-19. The CDR3 is CASSPFDRAGEAFF. In nucleotides, the sequence is TGTGCCAGCTCACCATTCGACAGGGCAGGTGAAGCTTTCTTT.